This record concerns one T cell receptor (beta chain) sequence. The data derive from a study of blood T cell repertoires in COVID-19. Study context: The analysed material was cDNA or gDNA that came from T cells, B-cell-depleted T cells, or PBMCs.

The data were produced by immunoSEQ multiplex PCR, yet TCRdb's version contains in-frame clones alone and is incomplete. The sample contains 70,000 or so clones, 80% to 90% of which appear only once. V trimming: 6 bases; J trimming: 4 bases; junction bases outside the gene matches: 8. The germline CDR1 and CDR2 sequences are SGHTA and FQGNSA. The CDR3 covers 14 residues. Sequencing was performed on peripheral blood. This rearrangement joins TRBV7-2 to TRBJ1-2; TRBD1 aligns across 7 bases. This TCR derives from a woman aged 80 or over with active or convalescent COVID-19. The CDR3, as DNA: TGTGCCAGCAGATTCACAGGGGACTCCTATGGCTACACCTTC. Translated, it gives CASRFTGDSYGYTF.